What follows are 27 T cell receptor beta chains derived from one specimen sequenced in a study of shared clonotypes between healthy human individuals. CD45RO-negative cells were positively selected for CCR7, leaving out terminally differentiated effector memory CD45RA+ cells. Sequencing was performed with immunoSEQ multiplex PCR; in TCRdb, only in-frame clones are kept and a portion is missing. Among around 2,000,000 clones listed, about 95% were seen once. Sequenced material: naive CD8+ T cells sorted from blood. The origin of the receptors is a man younger than 35 in good health.

The V gene is TRBV4-3, the J gene TRBJ2-3; TRBD2 matches at 7 bases. The CDR3 consists of 18 residues. V was clipped by 0 bases and J by 0 bases; unmatched bases: 9. In germline, CDR1 is LGHNA, CDR2 YSLEER. CDR3 region: CASSQEGEGPISTDTQYF. The DNA for the CDR3 is TGCGCCAGCAGCCAAGAAGGGGAGGGTCCAATTAGCACAGATACGCAGTATTTT.

The genes are TRBV5-1 and TRBJ2-1; 7 bases align to TRBD1. The CDR3 length is 15 residues. V shed 3 bases, J shed 10 bases, and the junction held 13 bases outside the gene matches. Per germline, CDR1 SGHRS and CDR2 YFSETQ. The CDR3 bases are TGCGCCAGCAGCTCCCCCCTTGGACAGGCCCTAGAGCAGTTCTTC. Amino acids: CASSSPLGQALEQFF.

The rearrangement uses TRBV6-5 and TRBJ2-1; D unresolved. This CDR3 has 16 residues. The V and J ends lost 3 bases and 4 bases respectively, with 16 bases between them. Looked up from germline, CDR1 is MNHEY and CDR2 is SVGAGI. CDR3 protein: CASSYTVGLPYNEQFF. Here the CDR3 DNA reads TGTGCCAGCAGTTATACAGTTGGGCTACCTTACAATGAGCAGTTCTTC.

The chain uses TRBV10-3 and TRBJ2-7; the D gene is possibly TRBD2 (6 bases). V gave up 3 bases and J gave up 3 bases, with 12 bases separating them. The germline V gene has CDR1 ENHRY and CDR2 SYGVKD. This CDR3 has 14 amino acids. The CDR3, as DNA: TGTGCCATCAGTGAAAGCGGAGGGGACTACGAGCAGTACTTC. This gives the protein CAISESGGDYEQYF.

The genes are TRBV10-3 and TRBJ2-3; maybe TRBD1 (5 bases). Trimming stripped 0 bases from V and 0 bases from J, with 13 bases between. The germline gives CDR1 ENHRY, CDR2 SYGVKD. CDR3 length: 17 residues. The CDR3 bases are TGTGCCATCAGTGAGTCCGCCGGACAAGCTAGCACAGATACGCAGTATTTT. Amino acids: CAISESAGQASTDTQYF.

The chain couples TRBV7-9 to TRBJ2-4; tentatively, D is TRBD1 or TRBD2 (6 bases each). The CDR3 extends over 13 amino acids. Germline V lookup: CDR1 SEHNR, CDR2 FQNEAQ (reference sequence). V shed 8 bases and J shed 9 bases, with 17 bases lying between them. CDR3 amino acids: CASRGPHSGIQYF. The CDR3 DNA reads TGTGCCAGCCGGGGGCCCCATTCAGGCATTCAGTACTTC. The variable domain in full, completed from reference TRBV7-9 and TRBJ2-4, reads DTGVSQNPRHKITKRGQNVTFRCDPISEHNRLYWYRQTLGQGPEFLTYFQNEAQLEKSRLLSDRFSAERPKGSFSTLEIQRTEQGDSAMYLCASRGPHSGIQYFGAGTRLSVL.

Remarks on this clone: The sample has other DNA sequences that encode this CDR3 too. This chain joins TRBV5-6 and TRBJ2-2, with 8 bases matching TRBD2. The CDR3 extends over 16 amino acids. Trimming at V came to 0 bases and at J to 4 bases, leaving 5 bases not matched to a gene. Germline CDR1 reads SGHDT; CDR2 reads YYEEEE. CDR3 protein: CASSLALAGFTGELFF. The CDR3 DNA sequence: TGTGCCAGCAGCTTGGCTCTAGCGGGTTTCACCGGGGAGCTGTTTTTT.

Concerning this clone itself: Other DNA sequences in the sample encode the same CDR3. The chain uses TRBV9 and TRBJ2-3; D gene uncertain. Trimming cost V 0 bases and J 4 bases, with 3 bases left between them. Looked up from germline, CDR1 is SGDLS and CDR2 is YYNGEE. The CDR3 spans 12 residues. CDR3 protein: CASSVGPDTQYF. As DNA, the CDR3 is TGTGCCAGCAGCGTAGGCCCAGATACGCAGTATTTT.

The rearrangement joins TRBV7-9 to TRBJ1-2; D is perhaps TRBD1 (6 bases). The V gene lost 6 bases and the J gene lost 3 bases, with 14 bases spanning the gap. The CDR3 is 14 amino acids. Looked up from germline, CDR1 is SEHNR and CDR2 is FQNEAQ (reference sequence). This chain's CDR3 is CASSLQGDYYGYTF. The CDR3 DNA reads as TGTGCCAGCAGTCTACAGGGTGATTACTATGGCTACACCTTC.

This clone was observed a single time. The rearrangement links TRBV5-1 to TRBJ1-2; the D gene is possibly TRBD1 (6 bases). The V end lost 2 bases, the J end lost 4 bases, and 12 bases lay between the germline ends. CDR3 length equals 14 residues. Looked up from germline, CDR1 is SGHRS and CDR2 is YFSETQ. The CDR3 DNA sequence: TGCGCCAGCAGCTTACCCGACAGGATCTATGGCTACACCTTC. Its protein is CASSLPDRIYGYTF.

This chain uses TRBV7-9 with TRBJ2-5, with a weak D call TRBD1 (5 bases). Germline V gene lookup returns CDR1 SEHNR and CDR2 FQNEAQ (reference sequence). The CDR3 is 13 residues long. V lost 5 bases to trimming and J lost 4 bases, with 11 bases between them. The DNA for the CDR3 is TGTGCCAGCAGCCCGGAGACAGCAGAGACCCAGTACTTC. Encoded protein: CASSPETAETQYF.

This clone came up a few times. The chain is built from TRBV9 and TRBJ1-5; D gene unclear. The germline V and J ends were trimmed by 4 bases and 5 bases, with 13 bases remaining between them. Germline assignment: CDR1 SGDLS and CDR2 YYNGEE. The CDR3 is made up of 14 amino acids. The CDR3 region has the DNA TGTGCCAGCAGCTCCCGGTGGAGTGATCAGCCCCAGCATTTT. Protein sequence: CASSSRWSDQPQHF.

This sequence joins TRBV9 and TRBJ2-3; 9 nucleotides agree with TRBD2. The germline CDR1 and CDR2 sequences are SGDLS and YYNGEE. The CDR3 is 12 residues long. V shed 3 bases and J 14 bases; nucleotides not matched to a gene: 7. CDR3 nucleotide sequence: TGTGCCAGCAGCGGTAGCGGGAGTAGTCCGTATTTT. It yields the protein CASSGSGSSPYF.

The J gene is TRBJ1-1, the V gene TRBV6-5; unclear D gene. The germline V and J ends were trimmed by 5 bases and 4 bases, with 14 bases remaining between them. The CDR3 consists of 14 residues. Looked up from germline, CDR1 is MNHEY and CDR2 is SVGAGI. The CDR3 spells CASSVSVEGTEAFF. In DNA form, the CDR3 reads TGTGCCAGCAGTGTATCCGTTGAGGGCACTGAAGCTTTCTTT.

This clone was recorded only once. The chain employs TRBV2 and TRBJ2-7; the D is unclear. Per germline, CDR1 SNHLY and CDR2 FYNNEI. This CDR3 contains 13 residues. Trimming took 8 bases from V and 3 from J, leaving 14 bases between them. As DNA, the CDR3 is TGTGCCAGCGCTGATGTTCTTAACTACGAGCAGTACTTC. It yields the protein CASADVLNYEQYF.

The chain carries TRBV5-5 and TRBJ2-7; maybe TRBD1 (5 bases). Trimming shortened V by 4 bases and J by 3 bases, and 11 bases separated the two germline ends. The CDR3 is made up of 13 amino acids. Germline V gene sequence: CDR1 SGHKS, CDR2 YYEKEE (reference sequence). The DNA of the CDR3 is TGTGCCAGCAGCCTCCCAGACAGCTACGAGCAGTACTTC. As protein: CASSLPDSYEQYF. The full variable domain, its missing parts supplied by reference TRBV5-5 and TRBJ2-7, is DAGVTQSPTHLIKTRGQQVTLRCSPISGHKSVSWYQQVLGQGPQFIFQYYEKEERGRGNFPDRFSARQFPNYSSELNVNALLLGDSALYLCASSLPDSYEQYFGPGTRLTVT.

This chain joins TRBV5-1 and TRBJ2-7; tentatively, D is TRBD1 (6 bases). This CDR3 is built from 15 residues. Germline CDR1 SGHRS, CDR2 YFSETQ. V was clipped by 4 bases and J by 4 bases, with 18 bases between them. CDR3 loop: CASSPSLGANYEQYF. The CDR3 coding sequence is TGCGCCAGCAGCCCCTCCCTGGGGGCGAATTACGAGCAGTACTTC.

The chain recombines TRBV6-5 with TRBJ1-1; tentatively, D is TRBD1 (6 bases). V lost 2 bases and J 10 bases, leaving 8 bases between the germline ends. In germline, CDR1 is MNHEY, CDR2 SVGAGI. The CDR3 runs to 11 residues. The CDR3 nucleotides read TGTGCCAGCAGTTACGCAGGGGTAGCTTTCTTT. Amino acid sequence: CASSYAGVAFF.

The chain recombines TRBV28 with TRBJ2-1, with D maybe TRBD2 (5 bases). Germline lookup yields CDR1 MDHEN and CDR2 SYDVKM. Trimming cost V 4 bases and J 7 bases, with 17 bases left between them. The CDR3 covers 15 residues. The CDR3 DNA reads TGTGCCAGCAGTTGGACCGGGAAAAGAAAGAATGAGCAGTTCTTC. Its translation is CASSWTGKRKNEQFF.

The chain joins TRBV6-4 to TRBJ2-1; D is unclear. The V gene's germline CDR1 is MRHNA and CDR2 SNTAGT. The CDR3 length is 13 residues. V shed 0 bases and J shed 6 bases, with 6 bases lying between them. CDR3 loop: CASSDSESNEQFF. The CDR3 bases are TGTGCCAGCAGTGACTCTGAATCCAATGAGCAGTTCTTC.

This chain uses TRBV6-5 with TRBJ2-7; TRBD2 matches at 7 bases. The V gene's germline CDR1 is MNHEY and CDR2 SVGAGI. The trim removed 8 bases at V and 4 bases at J, leaving 11 bases unmatched. The CDR3 has 14 residues. The CDR3 sequence: CASRSGDFGYEQYF. The CDR3 region has the DNA TGTGCCAGCCGCAGCGGGGACTTTGGGTACGAGCAGTACTTC.

With respect to this clone: The sample has other DNA sequences that encode this CDR3 too. The chain couples TRBV5-1 to TRBJ2-7, with D unclear. Germline V gene data show CDR1 as SGHRS and CDR2 as YFSETQ. Trimming took off 2 bases at V and 3 bases at J, with 9 bases between the two ends. The length of the CDR3 is 13 residues. The CDR3: CASSLGLNYEQYF. DNA for the CDR3: TGCGCCAGCAGCTTAGGGCTGAACTACGAGCAGTACTTC. The variable domain in full, with the rest retrieved from reference TRBV5-1 and TRBJ2-7, is KAGVTQTPRYLIKTRGQQVTLSCSPISGHRSVSWYQQTPGQGLQFLFEYFSETQRNKGNFPGRFSGRQFSNSRSEMNVSTLELGDSALYLCASSLGLNYEQYFGPGTRLTVT.

The V and J genes are TRBV13 and TRBJ2-5; D gene ambiguous. Germline loops: CDR1 PRHDT, CDR2 FYEKMQ (reference sequence). CDR3 size: 13 residues. V lost 8 bases and J 1 base, leaving 11 bases between the germline ends. CDR3 region: CASEFLGQETQYF. In DNA, the CDR3 is TGTGCCAGCGAGTTCCTGGGCCAAGAGACCCAGTACTTC.

The rearrangement uses TRBV13 and TRBJ2-7; D might be TRBD1 (6 bases). Trimming took 1 base from V and 5 from J, leaving 12 bases between them. CDR1 and CDR2 (germline): PRHDT, FYEKMQ (reference sequence). CDR3 length: 14 residues. CDR3 sequence reads: CASSLAQGINEQYF. The CDR3 nucleotides are TGTGCCAGCAGCTTAGCACAGGGTATAAACGAGCAGTACTTC.

This clone came up once. The rearrangement joins TRBV5-6 to TRBJ2-7, with 9 positions matching TRBD1. With 2 bases clipped from V and 3 bases from J, the junction kept 6 bases outside the gene matches. The CDR3 sequence is 15 residues long. CDR1 and CDR2 from the germline V gene are SGHDT and YYEEEE. In DNA, the CDR3 is TGTGCCAGCAGCTTCGACAGGGGGTCCCGCTACGAGCAGTACTTC. Translation gives CASSFDRGSRYEQYF.

V gene TRBV30 combines with J gene TRBJ2-1; 10 bases line up with TRBD2. Germline V gives CDR1 GTSNPN, CDR2 SVGIG (reference sequence). V dropped 5 bases and J dropped 2; count of bases not matched to a gene: 3. The CDR3 sequence is 14 residues long. This CDR3 is CAWQAGGAYNEQFF. CDR3 DNA: TGTGCCTGGCAAGCGGGAGGGGCCTACAATGAGCAGTTCTTC.

This clone was detected only once. Other DNA sequences within the sample encode an identical CDR3. The V and J genes are TRBV6-6 and TRBJ1-1; no clear D. This CDR3 spans 10 amino acids. V lost 9 bases and J 2 bases, leaving 4 bases between the germline ends. The germline V gene encodes CDR1 MNHNY and CDR2 SVGAGI (reference sequence). The CDR3 loop reads CASENTEAFF. Written as DNA, the CDR3 is TGTGCCAGTGAAAACACTGAAGCTTTCTTT.